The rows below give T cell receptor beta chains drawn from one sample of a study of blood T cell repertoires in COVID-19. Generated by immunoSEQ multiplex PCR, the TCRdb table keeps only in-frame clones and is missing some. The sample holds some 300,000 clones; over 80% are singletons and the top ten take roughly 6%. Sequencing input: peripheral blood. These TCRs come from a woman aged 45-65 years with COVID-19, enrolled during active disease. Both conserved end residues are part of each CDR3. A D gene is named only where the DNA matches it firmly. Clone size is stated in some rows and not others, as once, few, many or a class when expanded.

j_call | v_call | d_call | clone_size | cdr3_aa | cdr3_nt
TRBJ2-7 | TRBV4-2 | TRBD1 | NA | CASSPGQGSYEQYF | TGTGCCAGCAGTCCGGGACAGGGCTCCTACGAGCAGTACTTC
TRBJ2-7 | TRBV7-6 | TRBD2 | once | CASSLKREGGDSYEQYF | TGTGCCAGCAGCTTAAAACGGGAGGGGGGAGACTCCTACGAGCAGTACTTC
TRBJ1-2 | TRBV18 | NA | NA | CASSPPNSNYGYTF | TGTGCCAGCTCACCACCCAACTCTAACTATGGCTACACCTTC
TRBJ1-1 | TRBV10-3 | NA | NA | CAISGGQNTEAFF | TGTGCCATCAGTGGTGGGCAGAACACTGAAGCTTTCTTT
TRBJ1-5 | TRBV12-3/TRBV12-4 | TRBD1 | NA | CASRGTAYQPQHF | TGTGCCAGCAGGGGGACAGCTTATCAGCCCCAGCATTTT
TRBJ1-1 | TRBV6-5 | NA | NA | CASTSGNTEAFF | TGTGCCAGCACCTCGGGGAACACTGAAGCTTTCTTT
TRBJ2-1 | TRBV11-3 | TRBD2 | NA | CASSQDSRLAGGPKNEQFF | TGTGCCAGCAGCCAAGATTCCCGACTAGCGGGAGGGCCGAAGAATGAGCAGTTCTTC
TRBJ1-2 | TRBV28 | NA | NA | CASSYGGDGNYGYTF | TGTGCCAGCAGTTACGGAGGGGACGGGAACTATGGCTACACCTTC
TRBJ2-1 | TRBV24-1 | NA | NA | CATSDKTLGEYEQFF | TGTGCCACCAGTGATAAGACCCTCGGGGAATATGAGCAGTTCTTC
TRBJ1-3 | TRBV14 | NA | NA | CASRRTGGNTIYF | TGTGCCAGCAGGCGAACGGGAGGAAACACCATATATTTT
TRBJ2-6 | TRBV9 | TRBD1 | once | CASSAPGQGYTGANVLTF | TGTGCCAGCAGCGCACCGGGACAGGGGTATACTGGGGCCAACGTCCTGACTTTC
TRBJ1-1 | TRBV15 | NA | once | CATLMVGGRTEAFF | TGTGCCACCCTCATGGTAGGGGGTAGGACTGAAGCTTTCTTT
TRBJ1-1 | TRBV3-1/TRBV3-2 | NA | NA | CASSQDLTANTEAFF | TGTGCCAGCAGCCAAGATCTGACAGCAAATACTGAAGCTTTCTTT
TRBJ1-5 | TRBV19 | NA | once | CASSIAVQWNQPQHF | TGTGCCAGTAGTATAGCGGTACAGTGGAATCAGCCCCAGCATTTT
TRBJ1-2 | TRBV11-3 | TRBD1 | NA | CASSFLLGTGAGYTF | TGTGCCAGCAGCTTTCTCCTCGGGACAGGGGCTGGCTACACCTTC
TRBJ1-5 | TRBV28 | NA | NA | CASSRLRQGSVVSNQPQHF | TGTGCCAGCAGTCGCCTCAGGCAGGGGTCAGTGGTTAGCAATCAGCCCCAGCATTTT
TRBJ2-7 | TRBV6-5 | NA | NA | CASGKIISGEQYF | TGTGCCAGCGGCAAGATAATCTCGGGCGAGCAGTACTTC
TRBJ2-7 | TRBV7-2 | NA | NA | CASSLVVAEQYF | TGTGCCAGCAGCTTAGTAGTAGCCGAGCAGTACTTC
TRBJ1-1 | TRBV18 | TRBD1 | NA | CASSTSGTGFSEAFF | TGTGCCAGCTCAACCTCCGGGACAGGGTTCTCTGAAGCTTTCTTT
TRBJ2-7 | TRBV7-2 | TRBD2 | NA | CASSLWTSGRSPYEQYF | TGTGCCAGCAGCCTCTGGACTAGCGGGAGGTCCCCCTACGAGCAGTACTTC
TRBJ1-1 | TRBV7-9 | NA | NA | CASSLGGITEAFF | TGTGCCAGCAGCTTAGGAGGGATTACTGAAGCTTTCTTT
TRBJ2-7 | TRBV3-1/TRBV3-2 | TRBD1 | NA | CASSRTGVEQYF | TGTGCCAGCAGCAGGACAGGGGTTGAGCAGTACTTC
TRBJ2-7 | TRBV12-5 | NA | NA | CASGLVLAKNGYEQYF | TGTGCTAGTGGTTTGGTACTAGCAAAGAACGGCTACGAGCAGTACTTC
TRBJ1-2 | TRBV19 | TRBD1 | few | CASSRTGYGYTF | TGTGCCAGTAGCAGGACAGGCTATGGCTACACCTTC
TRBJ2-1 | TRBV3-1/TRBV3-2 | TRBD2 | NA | CASSQLLAGEQFF | TGTGCCAGCAGCCAACTACTAGCGGGTGAGCAGTTCTTC
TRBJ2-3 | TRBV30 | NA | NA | CAWSSGGSSTDTQYF | TGTGCCTGGAGTAGCGGCGGAAGCAGCACAGATACGCAGTATTTT
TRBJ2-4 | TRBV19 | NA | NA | CASSPDRKNIQYF | TGTGCCAGTAGTCCAGACAGGAAAAACATTCAGTACTTC
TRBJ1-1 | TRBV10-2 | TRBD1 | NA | CASGQGNTEAFF | TGCGCCAGTGGACAGGGGAACACTGAAGCTTTCTTT
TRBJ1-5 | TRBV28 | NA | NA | CASSLMRNQPQHF | TGTGCCAGCAGTTTGATGAGAAATCAGCCCCAGCATTTT
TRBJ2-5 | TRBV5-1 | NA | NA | CASSVGGVGSGETQYF | TGCGCCAGCAGCGTAGGGGGGGTTGGATCCGGGGAGACCCAGTACTTC
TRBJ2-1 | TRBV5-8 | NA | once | CASRLTRGVGNEQFF | TGTGCCAGCAGGCTTACCCGGGGTGTAGGAAATGAGCAGTTCTTC
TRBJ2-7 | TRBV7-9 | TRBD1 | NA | CASSLDRGYEQYF | TGTGCCAGCAGCCTGGACAGGGGCTACGAGCAGTACTTC
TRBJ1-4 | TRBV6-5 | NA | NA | CASSYARVAEKLFF | TGTGCCAGCAGTTACGCCAGGGTGGCGGAAAAACTGTTTTTT
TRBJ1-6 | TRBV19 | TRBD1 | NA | CASSIPLPRGLDSPLHF | TGTGCCAGTAGTATACCCCTGCCGAGGGGGCTGGATTCACCCCTCCACTTT
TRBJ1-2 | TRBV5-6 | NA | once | CASSHRWANYGYTF | TGTGCCAGCAGTCACAGGTGGGCTAACTATGGCTACACCTTC
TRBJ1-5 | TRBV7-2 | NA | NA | CASSFGQLGQPQHF | TGTGCCAGCAGCTTCGGACAGTTAGGTCAGCCCCAGCATTTT
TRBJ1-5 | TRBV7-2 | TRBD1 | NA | CASSLVQGASDQPQHF | TGTGCCAGCAGCCTCGTACAGGGGGCGAGTGATCAGCCCCAGCATTTT
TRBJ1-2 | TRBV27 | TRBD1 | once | CASSLGQGRNYGYTF | TGTGCCAGCAGTTTAGGACAGGGGCGAAACTATGGCTACACCTTC
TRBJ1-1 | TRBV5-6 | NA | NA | CASRLRGASTEAFF | TGTGCCAGCAGACTCAGGGGCGCATCCACTGAAGCTTTCTTT
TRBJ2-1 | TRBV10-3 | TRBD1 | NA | CAISGPTGEEQFF | TGTGCCATCAGTGGACCAACAGGGGAGGAGCAGTTCTTC
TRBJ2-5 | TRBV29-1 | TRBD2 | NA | CSVITPGLAGGRQETQYF | TGCAGCGTGATCACCCCGGGACTAGCGGGAGGTCGGCAAGAGACCCAGTACTTC
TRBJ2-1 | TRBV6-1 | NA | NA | CASSERQQVTLYNEQFF | TGTGCCAGCAGTGAAAGGCAACAGGTTACGTTATACAATGAGCAGTTCTTC
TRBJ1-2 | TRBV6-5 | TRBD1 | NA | CARRDRGYGYTF | TGTGCCCGCCGAGACAGGGGCTATGGCTACACCTTC
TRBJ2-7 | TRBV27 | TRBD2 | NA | CASSPMTSGRPPLYEQYF | TGTGCCAGCAGTCCGATGACTAGCGGGAGACCCCCTCTGTACGAGCAGTACTTC
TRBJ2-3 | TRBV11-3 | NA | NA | CASSLGHTSTDTQYF | TGTGCCAGCAGCCTAGGACATACTAGCACAGATACGCAGTATTTT
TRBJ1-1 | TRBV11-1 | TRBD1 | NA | CASSRGQGLNTEAFF | TGTGCCAGCAGCAGAGGACAGGGATTGAACACTGAAGCTTTCTTT
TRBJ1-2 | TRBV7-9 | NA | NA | CASSPLGGAYGYTF | TGTGCCAGCAGCCCGTTGGGGGGGGCGTATGGCTACACCTTC
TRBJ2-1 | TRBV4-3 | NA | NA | CASSIGAHNEQFF | TGCGCCAGCAGCATAGGGGCCCACAATGAGCAGTTCTTC
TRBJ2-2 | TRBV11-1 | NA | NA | CASSHGGGWSTGELFF | TGTGCCAGCAGCCACGGTGGGGGCTGGAGCACCGGGGAGCTGTTTTTT
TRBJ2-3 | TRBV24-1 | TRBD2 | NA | CATSDPASAGGTDTQYF | TGTGCCACCAGTGACCCGGCATCGGCGGGAGGTACAGATACGCAGTATTTT
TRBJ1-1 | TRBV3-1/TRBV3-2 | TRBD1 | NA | CASSQGLTGATEAFF | TGTGCCAGCAGCCAAGGGTTAACAGGGGCCACTGAAGCTTTCTTT
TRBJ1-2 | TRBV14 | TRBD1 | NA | CASRSSRWTGAPEGYTF | TGTGCCAGCAGGTCCTCCCGTTGGACAGGGGCACCTGAGGGCTACACCTTC
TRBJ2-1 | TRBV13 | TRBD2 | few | CASSSAGERQFF | TGTGCCAGCAGCTCAGCGGGAGAACGGCAGTTCTTC
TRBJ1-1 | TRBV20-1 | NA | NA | CSAEQNTEAFF | TGCAGTGCTGAACAGAACACTGAAGCTTTCTTT
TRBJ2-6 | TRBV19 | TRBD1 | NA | CASSIITGATGANVLTF | TGTGCCAGTAGTATAATCACAGGGGCCACTGGGGCCAACGTCCTGACTTTC
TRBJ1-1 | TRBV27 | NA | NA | CASSDYLGGGTEAFF | TGTGCCAGCAGTGACTACCTCGGGGGAGGCACTGAAGCTTTCTTT
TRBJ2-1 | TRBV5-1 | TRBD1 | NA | CASSLQGASYNEQFF | TGCGCCAGCAGCTTACAGGGGGCATCCTACAATGAGCAGTTCTTC